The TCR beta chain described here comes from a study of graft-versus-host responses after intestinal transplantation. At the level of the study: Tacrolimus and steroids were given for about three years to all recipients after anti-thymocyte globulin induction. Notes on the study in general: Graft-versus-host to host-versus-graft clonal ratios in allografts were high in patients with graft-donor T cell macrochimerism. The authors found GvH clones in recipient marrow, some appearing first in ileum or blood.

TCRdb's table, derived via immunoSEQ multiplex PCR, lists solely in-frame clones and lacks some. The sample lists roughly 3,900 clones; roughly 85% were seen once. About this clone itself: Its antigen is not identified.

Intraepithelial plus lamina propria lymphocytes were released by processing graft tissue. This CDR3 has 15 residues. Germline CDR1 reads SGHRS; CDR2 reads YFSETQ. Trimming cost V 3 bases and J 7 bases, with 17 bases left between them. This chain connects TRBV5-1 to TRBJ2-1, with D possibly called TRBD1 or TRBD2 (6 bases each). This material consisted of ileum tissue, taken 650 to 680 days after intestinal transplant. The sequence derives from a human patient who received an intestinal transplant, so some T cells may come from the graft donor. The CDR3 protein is CASSSRGDTRNEQFF. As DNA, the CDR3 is TGCGCCAGCAGCTCGAGGGGGGACACTAGGAATGAGCAGTTCTTC.